Shown below are 2 T cell receptor beta chains from a single sample sequenced in a study of radiotherapy plus CTLA-4 blockade in lung cancer. Profiling relied on immunoSEQ multiplex PCR, and the TCRdb table lists in-frame clones only, not all of them. The profile shows about 85,000 clones, roughly 86% of them singletons. The sequencing here drew on peripheral blood, taken from a patient treated with radiotherapy plus ipilimumab. The origin of the receptors is a human donor with non-small cell lung cancer who had a partial response to radiotherapy plus ipilimumab.

This chain links TRBV18 with TRBJ2-7, with TRBD1 as a possible D gene (5 bases). Trimming took off 5 bases at V and 6 bases at J, with 17 bases between the two ends. The germline CDR1 and CDR2 sequences are KGHSH and LQKENI. The CDR3 is made up of 14 amino acids. For the CDR3, the DNA is TGTGCCAGCTCATCAGACAGTGCCCCCTCCGAGCAGTACTTC. It is translated as CASSSDSAPSEQYF. The full variable domain, in which reference TRBV18 and TRBJ2-7 provide the parts outside the CDR3, is NAGVMQNPRHLVRRRGQEARLRCSPMKGHSHVYWYRQLPEEGLKFMVYLQKENIIDESGMPKERFSAEFPKEGPSILRIQQVVRGDSAAYFCASSSDSAPSEQYFGPGTRLTVT.

The V gene is TRBV6-5, the J gene TRBJ2-7, with 11 bases fitting TRBD2. The CDR3 contains 16 residues. The V gene's germline CDR1 is MNHEY and CDR2 SVGAGI. J gave up 3 bases and V 0 bases, and 4 bases lay outside the gene matches. In DNA form, the CDR3 reads TGTGCCAGCAGTTACTCGGCTAGCGGGAGGATCTACGAGCAGTACTTC. Its translation: CASSYSASGRIYEQYF.